Reported below is one T cell receptor beta chain. The data were obtained in a study of blood T cell repertoires in COVID-19. The overall study: Nucleic acid was either cDNA or gDNA, and it came from T cells, B-cell-depleted T cells, or PBMCs.

The CDR3 extends over 16 amino acids. Trimming removed 3 bases from V and 10 bases from J; junction bases left unmatched: 16. The germline CDR1 and CDR2 sequences are SGDLS and YYNGEE. Original analysis: Counts of nucleated cells, estimated from reference gene primer amplification, were obtained. Using immunoSEQ multiplex PCR, the repertoire was profiled, and TCRdb retains in-frame clones only, with some absent. V, J and clone size derive from that table, while D and trimming were established from the DNA sequence. In the table there are about 80,000 clones, 60% to 80% of which are singletons. The chain uses TRBV9 and TRBJ2-5; 9 bases fit TRBD2. This TCR was sampled from a man aged 55 to 70 with COVID-19, enrolled during active disease. The source material was peripheral blood. The CDR3 DNA reads TGTGCCAGCAGCGCCCTCGGTGCTAGCGGGAATCAGGGCCAGTACTTC. Encoded protein: CASSALGASGNQGQYF.